The present TCR beta chain was sequenced within a study of blood T cell repertoires in COVID-19. Looking at the study overall: PBMCs, B-cell-depleted T cells, or T cells were the source of the cDNA or gDNA that made up the material.

This table comes from immunoSEQ multiplex PCR, and its TCRdb copy is limited to in-frame clones, with some not included. The table has fewer than 110,000 clones, 88% seen once. V trimming: 3 bases; J trimming: 9 bases; junction bases outside the gene matches: 7. The CDR3 consists of 14 residues. CDR1 and CDR2 from the germline V gene are MDHEN and SYDVKM. This clone was counted a few times. The TCR comes from a human donor in a cohort sampled during active COVID-19. The material sequenced was peripheral blood. The V and J genes are TRBV28 and TRBJ1-5; 8 bases match TRBD1. The DNA for the CDR3 is TGTGCCAGCAGTTTCCGACAGGGGTCAAGGCCCCAGCATTTT. This sequence encodes CASSFRQGSRPQHF. The whole variable domain, filled in from reference TRBV28 and TRBJ1-5, reads DVKVTQSSRYLVKRTGEKVFLECVQDMDHENMFWYRQDPGLGLRLIYFSYDVKMKEKGDIPEGYSVSREKKERFSLILESASTNQTSMYLCASSFRQGSRPQHFGDGTRLSIL.